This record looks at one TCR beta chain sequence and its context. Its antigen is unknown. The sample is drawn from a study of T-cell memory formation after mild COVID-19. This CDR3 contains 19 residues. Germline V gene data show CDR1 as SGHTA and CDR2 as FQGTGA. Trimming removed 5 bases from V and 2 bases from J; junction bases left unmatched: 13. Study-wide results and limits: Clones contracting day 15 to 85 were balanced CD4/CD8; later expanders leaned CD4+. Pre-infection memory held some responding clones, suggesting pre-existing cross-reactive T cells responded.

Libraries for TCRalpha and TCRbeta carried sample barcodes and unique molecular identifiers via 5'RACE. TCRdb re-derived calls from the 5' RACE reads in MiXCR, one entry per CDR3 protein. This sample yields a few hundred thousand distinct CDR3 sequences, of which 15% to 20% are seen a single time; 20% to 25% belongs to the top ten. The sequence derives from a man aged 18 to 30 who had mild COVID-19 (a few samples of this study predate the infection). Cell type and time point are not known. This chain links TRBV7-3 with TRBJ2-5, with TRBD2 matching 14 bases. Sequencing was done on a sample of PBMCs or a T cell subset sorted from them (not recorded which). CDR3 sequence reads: CASSPHGTSGGPAQETQYF. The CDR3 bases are TGTGCCAGCAGCCCCCATGGGACTAGCGGGGGCCCCGCACAAGAGACCCAGTACTTC.